Listed below are T cell receptor beta chains from one sample, sequenced in a study of early T cells in non-severe SARS-CoV-2 infection. Via MiXCR, TCRdb re-called the 5' RACE reads, giving one row per CDR3 protein. The sample consists of about 32,000 distinct CDR3 sequences, around 4.5% of them appearing once. Material: whole blood. These receptors were taken from an adult who was a healthcare worker with PCR-confirmed SARS-CoV-2 infection or an uninfected control (not recorded which). CDR3s leave out the opening cysteine and the closing phenylalanine or tryptophan. A clone size is listed for some rows: how often the clone was seen (once, few, many), or a class if it is expanded.

abundance: many
v_gene: TRBV10-3
j_gene: TRBJ2-3
CDR3aa: AISESQGTDTQY

abundance: many
v_gene: TRBV24-1
j_gene: TRBJ2-1
CDR3aa: ATSDRPYNEQF

abundance: few
v_gene: TRBV6-5
j_gene: TRBJ1-1
CDR3aa: ASSYRSVAGRAEAF

abundance: many
v_gene: TRBV14
j_gene: TRBJ2-3
CDR3aa: ASSHGRYTDTQY

abundance: few
v_gene: TRBV7-3
j_gene: TRBJ1-1
CDR3aa: ASSEDGDTEAF

abundance: few
v_gene: TRBV7-3
j_gene: TRBJ2-2
CDR3aa: ASRGQGTGELF

abundance: many
v_gene: TRBV6-6
j_gene: TRBJ1-6
CDR3aa: ASSYGGGWDSPLH

abundance: many
v_gene: TRBV20-1
j_gene: TRBJ1-5
CDR3aa: SASGHTGNQPQH

abundance: many
v_gene: TRBV5-4
j_gene: TRBJ2-6
CDR3aa: ASSLMGPGANVLT

abundance: many
v_gene: TRBV2
j_gene: TRBJ2-4
CDR3aa: ASLVDLAKNIQY

abundance: medium-sized
v_gene: TRBV30
j_gene: TRBJ1-6
CDR3aa: AWTSNPHSPLH

abundance: many
v_gene: TRBV4-3
j_gene: TRBJ2-7
CDR3aa: ASSQDGGQGIEQY

abundance: many
v_gene: TRBV24-1
j_gene: TRBJ1-2
CDR3aa: ATSDRTGLGYT

abundance: -
v_gene: TRBV7-9
j_gene: TRBJ2-3
CDR3aa: ASRLQGGADTQY

abundance: many
v_gene: TRBV7-6
j_gene: TRBJ2-3
CDR3aa: ASSASTDTQY

abundance: many
v_gene: TRBV7-8
j_gene: TRBJ2-1
CDR3aa: ASSLVRLAALAGSYNEQF

abundance: many
v_gene: TRBV7-2
j_gene: TRBJ1-1
CDR3aa: ASSFSEGSWDLLNTEAF

abundance: many
v_gene: TRBV5-1
j_gene: TRBJ1-2
CDR3aa: ASSLGQGDGYT

abundance: many
v_gene: TRBV6-4
j_gene: TRBJ2-1
CDR3aa: ASSERGGSYNEQF

abundance: -
v_gene: TRBV6-2/TRBV6-3
j_gene: TRBJ2-1
CDR3aa: ASSRLRTSGGENA

abundance: many
v_gene: TRBV3-1
j_gene: TRBJ2-2
CDR3aa: ATQGPYTGELF

abundance: many
v_gene: TRBV2
j_gene: TRBJ1-4
CDR3aa: ASTTRDGDEKLF

abundance: few
v_gene: TRBV27
j_gene: TRBJ2-7
CDR3aa: ASSLYLTSYEQY

abundance: many
v_gene: TRBV9
j_gene: TRBJ2-7
CDR3aa: ASSQGQGARYEQY

abundance: many
v_gene: TRBV6-5
j_gene: TRBJ2-1
CDR3aa: ASSYLVGNEQF

abundance: many
v_gene: TRBV20-1
j_gene: TRBJ2-3
CDR3aa: SAGRTSGSADTQY

abundance: many
v_gene: TRBV15
j_gene: TRBJ1-5
CDR3aa: ATSRVMGQPQH

abundance: many
v_gene: TRBV12-3/TRBV12-4
j_gene: TRBJ2-2
CDR3aa: ASFDSPPGELF

abundance: many
v_gene: TRBV6-2/TRBV6-3
j_gene: TRBJ2-3
CDR3aa: ASSYPASWTSGGTDTQY

abundance: many
v_gene: TRBV20-1
j_gene: TRBJ2-7
CDR3aa: SARVRATSYEQY

abundance: many
v_gene: TRBV29-1
j_gene: TRBJ2-1
CDR3aa: SVEGGYPLGEQF

abundance: few
v_gene: TRBV28
j_gene: TRBJ2-2
CDR3aa: ASSFGTPTGELF

abundance: many
v_gene: TRBV6-2/TRBV6-3
j_gene: TRBJ2-3
CDR3aa: ASSRYYEVANTGDTQY

abundance: many
v_gene: TRBV6-5
j_gene: TRBJ2-4
CDR3aa: ASSYEWGKNIQY

abundance: many
v_gene: TRBV20-1
j_gene: TRBJ2-1
CDR3aa: SARRSGPYNEQF

abundance: many
v_gene: TRBV10-3
j_gene: TRBJ2-7
CDR3aa: AIRTEAMNEQY

abundance: many
v_gene: TRBV20-1
j_gene: TRBJ2-2
CDR3aa: SARDLSSGERNTGELF

abundance: many
v_gene: TRBV7-6
j_gene: TRBJ2-7
CDR3aa: ASSLGDGTDLYEQY

abundance: many
v_gene: TRBV6-1
j_gene: TRBJ1-6
CDR3aa: ASSEEWIH

abundance: many
v_gene: TRBV27
j_gene: TRBJ1-6
CDR3aa: ASGQAFDSPLH

abundance: medium-sized
v_gene: TRBV28
j_gene: TRBJ2-5
CDR3aa: ASSLSDRKETQY

abundance: -
v_gene: TRBV18
j_gene: TRBJ2-7
CDR3aa: ASSPRDGGLGAGSYEQY

abundance: -
v_gene: TRBV6-5
j_gene: TRBJ2-1
CDR3aa: ASSTYNEQF

abundance: many
v_gene: TRBV29-1
j_gene: TRBJ2-2
CDR3aa: SVGPASGRYTGELF

abundance: -
v_gene: TRBV6-5
j_gene: TRBJ2-7
CDR3aa: ASSYSLTGEGTWEQY

abundance: many
v_gene: TRBV29-1
j_gene: TRBJ2-1
CDR3aa: SVEPPGLAGREQF

abundance: many
v_gene: TRBV10-1
j_gene: TRBJ2-1
CDR3aa: ASGASGNEQF

abundance: many
v_gene: TRBV20-1
j_gene: TRBJ2-1
CDR3aa: SARPRWASGSPRDEQF

abundance: many
v_gene: TRBV2
j_gene: TRBJ2-5
CDR3aa: ASKTSRSQETQY

abundance: many
v_gene: TRBV7-3
j_gene: TRBJ2-2
CDR3aa: ASSSLRSGGGELF

abundance: few
v_gene: TRBV2
j_gene: TRBJ1-1
CDR3aa: ASTSGQIKNTEAF

abundance: many
v_gene: TRBV19
j_gene: TRBJ1-2
CDR3aa: ASSGYGYT

abundance: many
v_gene: TRBV27
j_gene: TRBJ1-1
CDR3aa: ASNYRDRGTEAF